The 10 T cell receptor beta chains given below trace back to one sample, sequenced in a study of tumor and adjacent non-tumor tissue in lung cancer. A modified ARM-PCR protocol with three rounds of nested PCR amplified TCRbeta. One entry per CDR3 protein results from TCRdb running MiXCR on the multiplex PCR reads. The sample has approximately 79,000 distinct CDR3 sequences, 76% seen once. RNA was extracted from bulk tissue without any cell sorting. The normal lung tissue was taken more than 3 cm from the tumor edge. Sequencing input: distant non-tumor lung tissue. The source of these receptors is a man between 65 and 85 years old with non-small cell lung cancer.

This clonotype came up a few times. This chain links TRBV11-2 with TRBJ1-1; no clear D gene. Germline V gene sequence: CDR1 SGHAT, CDR2 FQNNGV. The CDR3 is made up of 10 amino acids. V was clipped by 8 bases and J by 4 bases, with 5 bases between them. Here the CDR3 reads CASGGTEAFF. CDR3 nucleotides: TGTGCCAGCGGAGGCACTGAAGCTTTCTTT.

This clonotype was detected only once. This clone may be a read error of a much larger clone one base away. The gene calls are TRBV12-3 or TRBV12-4 and TRBJ2-5; TRBD1 matches at 9 bases. V trimming: 4 bases; J trimming: 7 bases; junction bases outside the gene matches: 7. The CDR3 has 14 residues. This CDR3 reads CASSSTGGMGTQYF. The DNA for the CDR3 is TGTGCCAGCAGTTCCACAGGGGGCATGGGGACCCAGTACTTC.

This clonotype was recorded a few times. A much more abundant neighbour one base away suggests this may be a read error. The genes are TRBV6-1 and TRBJ1-4; 7 bases align to TRBD1. Germline CDR1 and CDR2: MNHNS and SASEGT. The CDR3 has 14 residues. CDR3 loop: CVSTDRATNEKLFF. The CDR3, as DNA: TGTGTCAGCACCGACAGGGCAACTAATGAAAAACTGTTTTTT.

Turning to this clonotype: A single base separates this from a much larger clone, so it may be a read error. The genes are TRBV20-1 and TRBJ2-7, with unresolved D. Per germline, CDR1 DFQATT and CDR2 SNEGSKA (reference sequence). This CDR3 contains 13 residues. The CDR3 nucleotides read TGCTGTGCTAGAAGCTCAGTTTCCTACGAGCAGTACTTC. This translates into CCARSSVSYEQYF.

This clonotype was seen a single time. A read error may produce the germline difference seen at one junction end. V gene TRBV5-1 combines with J gene TRBJ2-3; a possible D gene is TRBD2 (6 bases). This CDR3 is built from 13 residues. Germline V gene sequence: CDR1 SGHRS, CDR2 YFSETQ. CDR3 nucleotide sequence: TGCACCAGCAGCTTGATCTCGGGGGATATGCAGTATTTT. Protein sequence: CTSSLISGDMQYF.

A remark on this clonotype: The junction departs from the called germline gene at one end, perhaps through a read error. The J gene is TRBJ2-3, the V gene TRBV11-2, with 7 bases matching TRBD1. Germline CDR1 reads SGHAT; CDR2 reads FQNNGV. CDR3 length equals 14 residues. CDR3 region: CASSTQGFSVTQNF. CDR3 nucleotide sequence: TGTGCCAGCAGCACACAGGGGTTCTCAGTTACGCAGAATTTT.

This clonotype has just one count. At one end the junction does not follow the germline gene, possibly because of a read error. V usage is TRBV11-2 and J usage is TRBJ2-2, with 7 positions matching TRBD1. The CDR3 is made up of 16 amino acids. Germline CDR1 reads SGHAT; CDR2 reads FQNNGV. The CDR3, as DNA: TGTGCCAGCGGCTTAGTGGGCACAGGGGTAGCCGGGGAGCTGTGTTTT. Translated: CASGLVGTGVAGELCF.

Comments on this clonotype: A read error may account for a junction end that differs from germline. CDR3 DNA: TGTGCCAGCAGTTCACAGGGGTTCTCAGACACGCAGTTTTTT. This translates into CASSSQGFSDTQFF. J is TRBJ2-3 and V is TRBV11-2, with 7 nucleotides matching TRBD1. The CDR3 consists of 14 residues. Germline-derived CDR1 and CDR2 are SGHAT and FQNNGV.

In the case of this clonotype: At one end, the junction sequence differs from germline, possibly due to a read error. The chain couples TRBV11-3 to TRBJ1-1; D not certain. This CDR3 is 13 amino acids long. CDR1 is SGHNT, CDR2 YENEEA, per germline. CDR3 bases: TGTGCCAACAGCCCCCCGGCGCACACTGAGGCTTTCTTT. Encoded protein: CANSPPAHTEAFF. The variable domain in full, completed from reference TRBV11-3 and TRBJ1-1, reads EAGVVQSPRYKIIEKKQPVAFWCNPISGHNTLYWYLQNLGQGPELLIRYENEEAVDDSQLPKDRFSAERLKGVDSTLKIQPAELGDSAVYLCANSPPAHTEAFFGQGTRLTVV.

This clonotype is a singleton in its sample. This sequence joins TRBV18 and TRBJ2-2; no clear D gene. This CDR3 contains 14 residues. Germline V CDR1 and CDR2: KGHSH, LQKENI. V was trimmed by 0 bases and J by 4 bases, leaving 6 bases between them. In nucleotides, the CDR3 is TGTGCCAGCTCACCACCTAGGAGCACCGGGGAGCTGTTTTTT. Amino acids: CASSPPRSTGELFF.